This TCR beta chain derives from a study of cytotoxic CD8 clonotypes in ibrutinib-treated CLL (TCRdb year 2021). Turning to the overall study: The cohort had eleven to twelve relapsed/refractory and approximately 14 treatment-naive patients; around 17 were IGHV unmutated. Responses were partial in 25 or so patients and complete in 2; after median approximately 5.5 years follow-up, approximately 15 stayed in remission and around 12 progressed. Response samples were obtained after a median of around eleven months of treatment, with a range of about 6 to 40 months. An average of around 250,000 productive templates and tens of thousands of productive rearrangements was obtained per sample. Longitudinal samples were available for about 30% of the roughly 86 trial participants. Cryopreserved peripheral blood mononuclear cells were collected before treatment, at response, and at either disease progression or sustained remission. Every sample from remission and from progressive disease was obtained while the patients were still on ibrutinib. Overall results and qualifications from the work: Public clonotypes were found to be uncommon and were observed to contract or remain stable during treatment; the increase in clonality was shown to reflect expansion of private clonotypes at ibrutinib response. Sustained-remission and progressing patients did not have matched sampling times, and lymph node repertoires were not examined. Baseline clonality was found to be higher than that of age-matched healthy donors and was strongly correlated with circulating CD8+ T-cell counts. Clonality increased at ibrutinib response, stayed stable in sustained remission, and fell back toward baseline at progression.

As encoded in the germline V gene, CDR1 is SGHTA while CDR2 is FQGNSA. V has 4 bases trimmed and J has 5 bases trimmed; junction bases matching no gene number 5. The CDR3 goes from the cysteine to the phenylalanine over 14 residues. Only the CDR3 portion is preserved as DNA: 42 bases, with reading frame beginning at the first base. Points on this clone: The antigen it recognizes is unknown. No much larger clone exists at a distance of one base, and base qualities are not known.

The sample's time point label, decoded: eleven to twelve months on ibrutinib. For TCR beta library preparation, approximately 2 micrograms of genomic DNA was extracted from cryopreserved PBMCs. Longitudinal blood samples from CLL patients on ibrutinib monotherapy were analyzed using high-throughput TCR beta sequencing. Patients were enrolled in a phase 2 open-label single-center ibrutinib monotherapy trial. Each clonotype received, on average, around 9.6x coverage in deep resolution sequencing performed on a MiSeq, where the target depth lay between 1 in 1 million and 1 in 200,000 T cells. The immunoSEQ hsTCRB Kit was used to generate TCR beta libraries. In the source study's methods: ImmunoSEQ Data Assistant and ImmunoSEQ Analyzer were used for data analysis, and V, D and J genes were assigned according to IMGT definitions. Clonality, which ranges from 0 to 1, was calculated by subtracting the normalized Shannon entropy of productive rearrangement frequencies from one. Only overrepresented clonotypes making up at least 0.05% of the repertoire of each patient were included in the public clonotype analysis. Thirteen age-matched healthy donor repertoires from immuneACCESS were used as controls for clonality. Drawn from immuneACCESS, this table holds only the in-frame rearrangements with V and J called that TCRdb kept. Clones are partly lost; checked studies trace under half to an unresolved V gene and leave the rest unexplained. From that table come the V and J calls and clone size; the DNA was used to work out D and trimming. This sample gives around 70,000 clones in total; 90% of them show up just once. The ten largest clones add up to approximately 3.1% of the sample.

The starting material was PBMCs, obtained after 12 months of ibrutinib treatment. The sequence joins TRBV7-2 to TRBJ1-1; TRBD1 matches 9 bases in the middle. The TCR originated in a human donor with chronic lymphocytic leukemia. The nucleotide sequence reads TGTGCCAGCAGCTCACAGGGGGCGCATACTGAAGCTTTCTTT. Its protein product is CASSSQGAHTEAFF.